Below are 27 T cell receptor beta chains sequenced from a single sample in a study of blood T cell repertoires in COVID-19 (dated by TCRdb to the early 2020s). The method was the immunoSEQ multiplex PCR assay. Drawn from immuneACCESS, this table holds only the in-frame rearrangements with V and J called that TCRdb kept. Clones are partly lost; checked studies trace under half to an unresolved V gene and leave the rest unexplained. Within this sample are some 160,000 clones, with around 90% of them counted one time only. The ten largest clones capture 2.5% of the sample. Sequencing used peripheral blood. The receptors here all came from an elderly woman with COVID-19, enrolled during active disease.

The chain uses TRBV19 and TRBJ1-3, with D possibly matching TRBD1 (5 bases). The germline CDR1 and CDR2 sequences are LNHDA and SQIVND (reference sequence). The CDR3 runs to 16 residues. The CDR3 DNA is TGTGCTTCCGGGGGGAGCTTCGGAGGTCCTGGAAACACCATATATTTT. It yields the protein CASGGSFGGPGNTIYF.

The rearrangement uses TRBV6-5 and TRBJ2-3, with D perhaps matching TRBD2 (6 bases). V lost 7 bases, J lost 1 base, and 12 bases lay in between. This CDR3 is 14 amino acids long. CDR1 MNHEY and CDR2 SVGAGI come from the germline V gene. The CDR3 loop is CASTPPGGTDTQYF. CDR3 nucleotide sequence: TGTGCCAGCACTCCCCCGGGGGGCACAGATACGCAGTATTTT.

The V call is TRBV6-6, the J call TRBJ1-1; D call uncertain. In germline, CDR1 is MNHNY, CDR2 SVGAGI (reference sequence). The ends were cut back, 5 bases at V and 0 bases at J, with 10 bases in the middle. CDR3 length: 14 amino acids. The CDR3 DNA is TGTGCCAGCAGTCCCCGGACTCTGAACACTGAAGCTTTCTTT. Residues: CASSPRTLNTEAFF.

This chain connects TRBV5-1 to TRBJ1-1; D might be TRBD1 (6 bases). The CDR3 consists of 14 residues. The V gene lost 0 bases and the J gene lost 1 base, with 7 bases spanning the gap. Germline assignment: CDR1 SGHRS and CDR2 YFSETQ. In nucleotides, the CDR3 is TGCGCCAGCAGCTTGGGGACAGCGAACACTGAAGCTTTCTTT. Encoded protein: CASSLGTANTEAFF.

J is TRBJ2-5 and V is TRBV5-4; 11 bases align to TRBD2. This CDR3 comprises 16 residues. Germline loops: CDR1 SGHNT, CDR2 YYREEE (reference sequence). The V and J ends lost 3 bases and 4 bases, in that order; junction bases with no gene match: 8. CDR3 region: CASSYEVAGGRETQYF. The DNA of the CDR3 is TGTGCCAGCAGCTATGAGGTAGCGGGAGGGCGAGAGACCCAGTACTTC.

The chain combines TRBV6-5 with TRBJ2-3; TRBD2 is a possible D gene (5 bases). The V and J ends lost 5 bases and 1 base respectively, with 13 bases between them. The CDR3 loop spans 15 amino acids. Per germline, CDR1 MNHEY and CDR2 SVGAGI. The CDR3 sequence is CASSKLMGGTDTQYF. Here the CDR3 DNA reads TGTGCCAGCAGTAAGCTTATGGGAGGCACAGATACGCAGTATTTT.

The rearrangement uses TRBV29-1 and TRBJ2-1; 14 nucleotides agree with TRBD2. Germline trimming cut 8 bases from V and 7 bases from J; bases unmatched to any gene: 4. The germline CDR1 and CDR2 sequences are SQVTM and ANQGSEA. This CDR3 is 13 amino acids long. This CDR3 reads CSSGTSGRNEQFF. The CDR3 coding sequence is TGCAGCTCCGGGACTAGCGGGAGAAATGAGCAGTTCTTC.

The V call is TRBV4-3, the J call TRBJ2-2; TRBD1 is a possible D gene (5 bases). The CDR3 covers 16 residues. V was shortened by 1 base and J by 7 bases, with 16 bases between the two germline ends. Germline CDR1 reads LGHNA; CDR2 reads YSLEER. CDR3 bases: TGCGCCAGCAGCCAAGTTATTCGTCAGGGCTTCGGGGAGCTGTTTTTT. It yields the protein CASSQVIRQGFGELFF.

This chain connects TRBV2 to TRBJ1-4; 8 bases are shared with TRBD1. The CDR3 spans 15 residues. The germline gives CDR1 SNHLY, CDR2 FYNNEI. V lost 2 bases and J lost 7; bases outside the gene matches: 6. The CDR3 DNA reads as TGTGCCAGCAGTGAAAGACGGACAGGGTTTGAAAAACTGTTTTTT. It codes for CASSERRTGFEKLFF.

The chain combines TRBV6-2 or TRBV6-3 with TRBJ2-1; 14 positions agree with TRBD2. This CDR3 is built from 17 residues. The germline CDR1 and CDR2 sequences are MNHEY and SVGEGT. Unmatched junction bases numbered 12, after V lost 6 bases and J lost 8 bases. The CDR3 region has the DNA TGTGCCAGCAGCGGCGCCGATCCGGGACTAGCGGGAGATGAGCAGTTCTTC. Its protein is CASSGADPGLAGDEQFF.

CDR3 amino acids: CATSRGGGYTF. The DNA for the CDR3 is TGTGCCACCAGCAGAGGAGGCGGCTACACCTTC. The chain couples TRBV15 to TRBJ1-2; D is undetermined. The CDR3 is 11 amino acids. CDR1 LNHNV and CDR2 YYDKDF come from the germline V gene (reference sequence). Trimming took off 1 base at V and 8 bases at J, with 5 bases between the two ends.

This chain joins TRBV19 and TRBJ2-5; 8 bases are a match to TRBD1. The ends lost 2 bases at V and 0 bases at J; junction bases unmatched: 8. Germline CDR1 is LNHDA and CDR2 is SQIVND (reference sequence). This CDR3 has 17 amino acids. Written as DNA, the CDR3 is TGTGCCAGTAGTATATCACCGGACAGGGTAGACCAAGAGACCCAGTACTTC. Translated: CASSISPDRVDQETQYF. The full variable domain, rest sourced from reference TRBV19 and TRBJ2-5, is DGGITQSPKYLFRKEGQNVTLSCEQNLNHDAMYWYRQDPGQGLRLIYYSQIVNDFQKGDIAEGYSVSREKKESFPLTVTSAQKNPTAFYLCASSISPDRVDQETQYFGPGTRLLVL.

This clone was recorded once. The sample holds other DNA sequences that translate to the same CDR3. The CDR3 nucleotides are TGTGCCAGCAGTTTGGGACAGGGATACGAGCAGTACTTC. As protein: CASSLGQGYEQYF. This chain connects TRBV12-3 or TRBV12-4 to TRBJ2-7, with 9 bases fitting TRBD1. V was clipped by 3 bases and J by 4 bases; unmatched bases: 1. The CDR3 is 13 residues long.

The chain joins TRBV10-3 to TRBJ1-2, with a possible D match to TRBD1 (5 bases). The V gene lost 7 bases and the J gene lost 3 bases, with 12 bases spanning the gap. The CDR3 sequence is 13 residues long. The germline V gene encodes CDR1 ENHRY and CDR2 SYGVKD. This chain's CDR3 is CAITSGPDYGYTF. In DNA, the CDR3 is TGTGCCATCACGTCAGGGCCGGACTATGGCTACACCTTC.

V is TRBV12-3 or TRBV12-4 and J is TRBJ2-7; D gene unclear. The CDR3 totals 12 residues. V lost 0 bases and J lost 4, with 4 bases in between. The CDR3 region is CASSLAGYEQYF. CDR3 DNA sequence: TGTGCCAGCAGTTTAGCCGGGTACGAGCAGTACTTC.

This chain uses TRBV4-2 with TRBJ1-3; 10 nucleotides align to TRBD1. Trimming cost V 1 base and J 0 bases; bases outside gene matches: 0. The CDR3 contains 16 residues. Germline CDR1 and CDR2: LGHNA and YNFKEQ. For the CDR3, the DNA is TGTGCCAGCAGCCAAGGACAGGGGGCCTCTGGAAACACCATATATTTT. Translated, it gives CASSQGQGASGNTIYF.

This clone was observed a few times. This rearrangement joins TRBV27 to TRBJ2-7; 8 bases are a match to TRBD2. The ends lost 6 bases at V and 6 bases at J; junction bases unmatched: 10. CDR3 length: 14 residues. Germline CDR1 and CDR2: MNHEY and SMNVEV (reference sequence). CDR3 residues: CASSFLTSVGEQYF. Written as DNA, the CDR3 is TGTGCCAGCAGCTTTCTGACTAGCGTGGGCGAGCAGTACTTC.

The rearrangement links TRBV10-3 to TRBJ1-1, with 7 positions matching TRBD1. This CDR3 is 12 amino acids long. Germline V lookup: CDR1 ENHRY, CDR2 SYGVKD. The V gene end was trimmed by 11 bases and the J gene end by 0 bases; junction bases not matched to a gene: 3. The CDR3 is CASQGLNTEAFF. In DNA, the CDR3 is TGTGCCTCACAGGGGCTGAACACTGAAGCTTTCTTT.

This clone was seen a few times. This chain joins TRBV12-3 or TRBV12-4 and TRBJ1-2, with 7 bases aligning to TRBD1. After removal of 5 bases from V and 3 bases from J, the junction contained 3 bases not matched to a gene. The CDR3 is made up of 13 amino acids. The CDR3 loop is CASSLQGYYGYTF. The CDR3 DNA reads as TGTGCCAGCAGTCTACAGGGGTACTATGGCTACACCTTC.

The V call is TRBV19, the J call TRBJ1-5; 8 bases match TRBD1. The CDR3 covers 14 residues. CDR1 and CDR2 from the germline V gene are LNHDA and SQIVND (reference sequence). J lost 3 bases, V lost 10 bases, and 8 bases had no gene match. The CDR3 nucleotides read TGTGCCACCGCTCAGGGGGCCACCAATCAGCCCCAGCATTTT. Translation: CATAQGATNQPQHF.

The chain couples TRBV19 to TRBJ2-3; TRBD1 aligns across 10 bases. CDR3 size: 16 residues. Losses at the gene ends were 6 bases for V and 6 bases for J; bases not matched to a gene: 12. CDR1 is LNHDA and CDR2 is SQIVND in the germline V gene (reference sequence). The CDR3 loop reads CASRKPGQGRRDTQYF. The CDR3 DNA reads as TGTGCCAGTAGAAAACCGGGACAGGGGCGTCGGGATACGCAGTATTTT.

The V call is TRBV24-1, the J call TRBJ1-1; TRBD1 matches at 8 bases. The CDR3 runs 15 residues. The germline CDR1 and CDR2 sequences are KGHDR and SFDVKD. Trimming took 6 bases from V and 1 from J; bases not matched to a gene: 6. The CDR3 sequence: CATSSTGTGNTEAFF. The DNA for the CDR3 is TGTGCCACCAGTTCGACCGGGACAGGGAACACTGAAGCTTTCTTT.

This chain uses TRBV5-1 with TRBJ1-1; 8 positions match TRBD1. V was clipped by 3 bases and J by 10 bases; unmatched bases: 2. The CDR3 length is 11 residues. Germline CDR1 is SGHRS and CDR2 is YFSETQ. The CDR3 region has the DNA TGCGCCAGCAGCTCAGACAGGGGAGCTTTCTTT. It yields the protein CASSSDRGAFF.

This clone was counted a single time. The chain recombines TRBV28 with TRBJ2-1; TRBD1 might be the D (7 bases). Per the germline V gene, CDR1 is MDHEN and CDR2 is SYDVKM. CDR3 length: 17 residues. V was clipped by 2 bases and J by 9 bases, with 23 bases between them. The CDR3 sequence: CASSLARPGGQYSEQFF. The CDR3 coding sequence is TGTGCCAGCAGTTTAGCCCGTCCAGGGGGGCAGTATAGTGAGCAGTTCTTC.

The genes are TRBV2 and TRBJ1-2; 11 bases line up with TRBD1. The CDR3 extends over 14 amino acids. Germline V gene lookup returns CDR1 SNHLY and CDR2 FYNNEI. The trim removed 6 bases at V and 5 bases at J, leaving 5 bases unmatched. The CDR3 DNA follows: TGTGCCAGCAGAGGAGGACAGGGGGCTTATGGCTACACCTTC. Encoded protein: CASRGGQGAYGYTF.

The CDR3 sequence: CATSDGIAGAEQFF. CDR3 nucleotide sequence: TGTGCCACCAGTGATGGGATAGCGGGAGCTGAGCAGTTCTTC. The chain combines TRBV24-1 with TRBJ2-1; 9 bases line up with TRBD2. The CDR3 runs to 14 residues. The V segment lost 3 bases and the J segment 9 bases; nucleotides outside the gene matches: 5. Germline-derived CDR1 and CDR2 are KGHDR and SFDVKD.

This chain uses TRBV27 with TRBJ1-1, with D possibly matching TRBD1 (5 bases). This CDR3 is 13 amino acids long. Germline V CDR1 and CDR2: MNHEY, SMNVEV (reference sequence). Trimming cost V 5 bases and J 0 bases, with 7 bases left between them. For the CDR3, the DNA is TGTGCCAGCAGTGGACACATGAACACTGAAGCTTTCTTT. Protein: CASSGHMNTEAFF.